Presented here are 16 T cell receptor beta chains from one specimen sequenced in a study of cytomegalovirus exposure and HLA in healthy donors. PCR was performed using 60 Vbeta and 13 Jbeta primers. This table comes from immunoSEQ multiplex PCR, and its TCRdb copy is limited to in-frame clones, with some not included. The sample shows some 110,000 clones, about 70% of them seen only once. The source material was PBMCs. Receptors were obtained from a woman between 25 and 40 years old in good health and CMV-seronegative.

The CDR3 here is CASSPEGNTIYF. The CDR3 DNA sequence: TGTGCCAGCTCCCCGGAGGGGAACACCATATATTTT. The rearrangement uses TRBV18 and TRBJ1-3; TRBD1 is a possible D gene (5 bases). The CDR3 has 12 amino acids. Trimming stripped 6 bases from V and 7 bases from J, with 10 bases between. Germline CDR1 reads KGHSH; CDR2 reads LQKENI.

This sequence joins TRBV7-2 and TRBJ1-1; 8 nucleotides align to TRBD1. After removal of 3 bases from V and 1 base from J, the junction contained 1 base not matched to a gene. Germline CDR1 and CDR2: SGHTA and FQGNSA. CDR3 size: 14 residues. The CDR3 sequence is CASSFRGQNTEAFF. The CDR3 bases are TGTGCCAGCAGCTTCAGGGGGCAGAACACTGAAGCTTTCTTT.

This chain uses TRBV5-6 with TRBJ1-5; a possible D gene is TRBD1 (6 bases). V was pared by 5 bases and J by 3 bases, with 9 bases between. The germline V gene encodes CDR1 SGHDT and CDR2 YYEEEE. This CDR3 spans 13 amino acids. In nucleotides, the CDR3 is TGTGCCAGCAGTACAGGGAACAATCAGCCCCAGCATTTT. Its protein is CASSTGNNQPQHF. Together with reference TRBV5-6 and TRBJ1-5, the CDR3 gives the full variable domain: DAGVTQSPTHLIKTRGQQVTLRCSPKSGHDTVSWYQQALGQGPQFIFQYYEEEERQRGNFPDRFSGHQFPNYSSELNVNALLLGDSALYLCASSTGNNQPQHFGDGTRLSIL.

This clone was observed a few times. The chain recombines TRBV6-5 with TRBJ1-1, with TRBD1 matching 10 bases. Germline V gene sequence: CDR1 MNHEY, CDR2 SVGAGI. The CDR3 has 13 residues. Trimming removed 7 bases from V and 5 bases from J; junction bases left unmatched: 4. As DNA, the CDR3 is TGTGCCAGCACCCTGGACAGGGGGACTGAAGCTTTCTTT. It specifies CASTLDRGTEAFF.

V is TRBV2 and J is TRBJ2-7, with D possibly matching TRBD1 (5 bases). Germline values: CDR1 SNHLY, CDR2 FYNNEI. V dropped 2 bases and J dropped 0 bases, with 11 bases sitting between them. The CDR3 is 15 amino acids. In nucleotides, the CDR3 is TGTGCCAGCAGTGAAAGCCGACAGAGCTCCTACGAGCAGTACTTC. Its translation is CASSESRQSSYEQYF.

The sample holds a few counts of this clone. The chain is built from TRBV7-9 and TRBJ1-1; weak D call: TRBD1 (5 bases). CDR3 length: 15 amino acids. From germline, CDR1 is SEHNR and CDR2 FQNEAQ (reference sequence). The V end lost 1 base, the J end lost 2 bases, and 11 bases lay between the germline ends. For the CDR3, the DNA is TGTGCCAGCAGCTTAGATCGGGGGTCCAACACTGAAGCTTTCTTT. Protein sequence: CASSLDRGSNTEAFF. Supplemented by reference TRBV7-9 and TRBJ1-1, the full variable domain reads DTGVSQNPRHKITKRGQNVTFRCDPISEHNRLYWYRQTLGQGPEFLTYFQNEAQLEKSRLLSDRFSAERPKGSFSTLEIQRTEQGDSAMYLCASSLDRGSNTEAFFGQGTRLTVV.

The chain has TRBV27 and TRBJ1-1, with TRBD1 identical over 8 bases. Looked up from germline, CDR1 is MNHEY and CDR2 is SMNVEV (reference sequence). The CDR3 has 15 amino acids. Trimming removed 2 bases from V and 5 bases from J; junction bases left unmatched: 7. The CDR3: CASSLMQGAKTEAFF. The CDR3, as DNA: TGTGCCAGCAGTTTAATGCAGGGGGCAAAAACTGAAGCTTTCTTT.

This clone has a handful of counts. The rearrangement links TRBV4-3 to TRBJ2-2; 9 bases fit TRBD2. Looked up from germline, CDR1 is LGHNA and CDR2 is YSLEER. The ends lost 0 bases at V and 5 bases at J; junction bases unmatched: 4. The CDR3 length is 16 residues. CDR3 sequence reads: CASSQDSGGITGELFF. The CDR3 nucleotides are TGCGCCAGCAGCCAAGATAGCGGGGGAATTACCGGGGAGCTGTTTTTT.

The chain carries TRBV28 and TRBJ2-6, with D possibly being TRBD1 (6 bases). With 0 bases removed from V and 2 bases from J, the gap between germline ends came to 14 bases. Germline CDR1 MDHEN, CDR2 SYDVKM. The length of the CDR3 is 18 residues. CDR3 protein: CASSLWGRGSAGANVLTF. The CDR3 region has the DNA TGTGCCAGCAGTTTATGGGGCAGGGGAAGCGCTGGGGCCAACGTCCTGACTTTC.

This clone is a singleton in its sample. The J gene is TRBJ2-1, the V gene TRBV15; perhaps TRBD2 as D (5 bases). Germline V gives CDR1 LNHNV, CDR2 YYDKDF (reference sequence). The germline V and J ends were trimmed by 1 base and 5 bases, with 12 bases remaining between them. There are 15 residues in the CDR3. Written as DNA, the CDR3 is TGTGCCACCAGCAGAGCCCTGGCGGGCAACAATGAGCAGTTCTTC. Translation: CATSRALAGNNEQFF.

This rearrangement joins TRBV30 to TRBJ1-1, with 8 nucleotides matching TRBD1. The CDR3 covers 16 residues. CDR1 and CDR2 from the germline V gene are GTSNPN and SVGIG (reference sequence). The V and J ends lost 1 base and 3 bases, in that order; junction bases with no gene match: 10. The CDR3 sequence is CAWSGRTGNGDTEAFF. Here the CDR3 DNA reads TGTGCCTGGAGTGGGAGGACAGGGAATGGGGACACTGAAGCTTTCTTT.

Comment on this clone: Since a far larger clone is one base different, this is likely a read error. The chain uses TRBV6-1 and TRBJ2-6, with TRBD1 identical over 7 bases. The J segment lost 0 bases and the V segment lost 4 bases, leaving 0 bases of the junction unmatched. From germline, CDR1 is MNHNS and CDR2 SASEGT. This CDR3 is built from 15 residues. The CDR3 coding sequence is TGTGCCAGCAGTGGGGACAGCTCTGGGGCCAACGTCCTGACTTTC. Protein sequence: CASSGDSSGANVLTF.

This chain links TRBV6-6 with TRBJ1-2, with unresolved D. CDR3 length: 13 amino acids. Trimming shortened V by 0 bases and J by 8 bases, and 10 bases separated the two germline ends. CDR1 is MNHNY, CDR2 SVGAGI, per germline (reference sequence). The DNA for the CDR3 is TGTGCCAGCAGTTACTCTGAGCGACGCGGCTACACCTTC. Amino acid sequence: CASSYSERRGYTF.

The chain combines TRBV7-9 with TRBJ1-5; tentative D call: TRBD1 (6 bases). Trimming took off 4 bases at V and 0 bases at J, with 13 bases between the two ends. This CDR3 comprises 16 residues. From germline, CDR1 is SEHNR and CDR2 FQNEAQ (reference sequence). The CDR3 here is CASSSRKGGSNQPQHF. The CDR3 nucleotides are TGTGCCAGCAGCTCAAGGAAAGGGGGTAGCAATCAGCCCCAGCATTTT.

The chain has TRBV30 and TRBJ2-7; 7 positions agree with TRBD1. This CDR3 has 13 amino acids. V shed 1 base, J shed 3 bases, and the junction held 3 bases outside the gene matches. From germline, CDR1 is GTSNPN and CDR2 SVGIG (reference sequence). CDR3: CAWSDGDSYEQYF. Here the CDR3 DNA reads TGTGCCTGGAGTGACGGGGACAGCTACGAGCAGTACTTC.

V gene TRBV6-6 combines with J gene TRBJ2-1, with D maybe TRBD2 (6 bases). The CDR3 length is 15 residues. CDR1 and CDR2 from the germline V gene are MNHNY and SVGAGI (reference sequence). Trimming pared 6 bases from V and 7 bases from J, leaving 19 bases between. The CDR3 DNA is TGTGCCAGCAGCATAGGACACGGCCGGGGGAATGAGCAGTTCTTC. It encodes CASSIGHGRGNEQFF.